This TCR beta chain was documented in a study of cytomegalovirus exposure and HLA in healthy donors. Study-level points and caveats: The HLA-A and HLA-B alleles of most subjects were reportedly predicted accurately from TCR beta sequences.

A single count supports this clone. The antigen is not known. There are 15 residues in the CDR3. V lost 1 base and J 6 bases, leaving 16 bases between the germline ends. Per germline, CDR1 SGHAT and CDR2 FQNNGV. The PCR contained 60 Vbeta and 13 Jbeta primers. Assay used: immunoSEQ multiplex PCR; TCRdb lists only in-frame clones, some missing. The sample contains roughly 100,000 clones, around 82% of which appear only once. The J gene is TRBJ2-7, the V gene TRBV11-2; D remains ambiguous. The specimen was PBMCs. This TCR came from a man aged 45 to 65 in good health and CMV-seronegative. CDR3: CASSLGYSRSGEQYF. In DNA form, the CDR3 reads TGTGCCAGCAGCTTAGGGTACAGCCGTTCCGGCGAGCAGTACTTC.